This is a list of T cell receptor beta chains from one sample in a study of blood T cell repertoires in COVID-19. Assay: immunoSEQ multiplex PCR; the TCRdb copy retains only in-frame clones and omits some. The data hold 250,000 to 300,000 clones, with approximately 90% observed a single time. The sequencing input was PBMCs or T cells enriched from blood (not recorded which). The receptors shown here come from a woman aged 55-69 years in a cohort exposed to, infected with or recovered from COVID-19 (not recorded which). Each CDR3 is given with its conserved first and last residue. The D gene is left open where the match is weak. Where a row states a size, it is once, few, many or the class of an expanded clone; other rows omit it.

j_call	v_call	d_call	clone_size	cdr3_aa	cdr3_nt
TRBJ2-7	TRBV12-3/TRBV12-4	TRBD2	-	CASSLGRGYEQYF	TGTGCCAGCAGTTTGGGGAGGGGATACGAGCAGTACTTC
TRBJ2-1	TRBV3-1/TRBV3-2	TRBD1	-	CASSPTGQRSEQFF	TGTGCCAGCAGCCCGACGGGACAGCGGAGTGAGCAGTTCTTC
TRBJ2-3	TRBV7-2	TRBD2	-	CASSLEASGSADTQYF	TGTGCCAGCAGCTTAGAAGCTAGCGGGAGCGCAGATACGCAGTATTTT
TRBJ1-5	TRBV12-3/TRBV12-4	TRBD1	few	CASRGTGDQPQHF	TGTGCCAGCAGGGGGACAGGGGACCAGCCCCAGCATTTT
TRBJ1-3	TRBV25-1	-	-	CASSFAGLGNTIYF	TGTGCCAGCAGTTTCGCAGGGCTAGGAAACACCATATATTTT
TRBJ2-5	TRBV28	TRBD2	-	CASSSPGLAGAGQETQYF	TGTGCCAGCAGTTCTCCGGGACTAGCGGGAGCAGGGCAAGAGACCCAGTACTTC
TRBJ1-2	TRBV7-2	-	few	CASSPGLTNYGYTF	TGTGCCAGCAGCCCGGGACTGACTAACTATGGCTACACCTTC
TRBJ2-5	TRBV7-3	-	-	CASSLMAREAETQYF	TGTGCCAGCAGCTTAATGGCCAGGGAGGCGGAGACCCAGTACTTC
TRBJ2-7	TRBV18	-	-	CASSPPGGNTLHEQYF	TGTGCCAGCTCACCACCCGGCGGGAATACCCTCCACGAGCAGTACTTC
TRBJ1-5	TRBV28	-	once	CASSFRGSGNQPQHF	TGTGCCAGCAGTTTTCGGGGATCTGGCAATCAGCCCCAGCATTTT
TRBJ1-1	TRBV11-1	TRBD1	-	CASSTRQGAPRAFF	TGTGCCAGCAGCACCCGACAGGGGGCCCCACGAGCTTTCTTT
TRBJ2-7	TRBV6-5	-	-	CASSRDYEQYF	TGTGCCAGCAGTCGGGACTACGAGCAGTACTTC
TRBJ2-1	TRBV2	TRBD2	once	CASSSRLAGEQFF	TGTGCCAGCAGTTCTCGACTAGCGGGAGAGCAGTTCTTC
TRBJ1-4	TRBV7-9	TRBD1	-	CASSLPKDRGKEKLFF	TGTGCCAGCAGCTTACCCAAAGACAGGGGGAAGGAAAAACTGTTTTTT
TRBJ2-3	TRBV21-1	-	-	CASRETPPSGLENTQYF	TGTGCCAGCAGAGAGACTCCCCCTTCTGGACTAGAAAATACGCAGTATTTT
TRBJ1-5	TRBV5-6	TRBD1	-	CASSLATGGYVQPQHF	TGTGCCAGCAGCTTGGCGACAGGGGGTTATGTTCAGCCCCAGCATTTT
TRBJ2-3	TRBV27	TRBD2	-	CASRYPRLAGRTDTQYF	TGTGCCAGCAGGTACCCCAGACTAGCGGGTCGTACAGATACGCAGTATTTT
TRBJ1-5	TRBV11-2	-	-	CASSPTPGGNQPQHF	TGTGCCAGCAGCCCAACCCCGGGGGGCAATCAGCCCCAGCATTTT
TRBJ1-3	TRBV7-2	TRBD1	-	CASSSGQGAGNTIYF	TGTGCCAGCAGCTCCGGACAGGGGGCTGGAAACACCATATATTTT
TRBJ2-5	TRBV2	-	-	CASSFIGGETQYF	TGTGCCAGCAGTTTCATAGGGGGAGAGACCCAGTACTTC
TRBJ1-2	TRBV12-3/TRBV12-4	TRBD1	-	CASRVGQALGYTF	TGTGCCAGCAGAGTAGGACAGGCTCTTGGCTACACCTTC
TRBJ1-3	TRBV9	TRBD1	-	CASSAGTAGNTIYF	TGTGCCAGCAGCGCAGGGACAGCTGGAAACACCATATATTTT
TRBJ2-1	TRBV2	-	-	CASSEYRGKAGFSYNEQFF	TGTGCCAGCAGTGAATACAGGGGAAAGGCGGGGTTCTCCTACAATGAGCAGTTCTTC
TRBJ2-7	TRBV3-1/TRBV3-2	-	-	CASSQVGTPSYEQYF	TGTGCCAGCAGCCAAGTGGGGACACCCTCCTACGAGCAGTACTTC
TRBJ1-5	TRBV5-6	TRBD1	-	CASSWGTDNQPQHF	TGTGCCAGCAGCTGGGGGACAGACAATCAGCCCCAGCATTTT
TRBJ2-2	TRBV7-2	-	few	CASSLSRSNTGELFF	TGTGCCAGCAGCTTATCTAGGTCGAACACCGGGGAGCTGTTTTTT
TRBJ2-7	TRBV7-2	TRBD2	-	CASSSSGRALHEQYF	TGTGCCAGCAGCTCTAGCGGGAGGGCCCTCCACGAGCAGTACTTC